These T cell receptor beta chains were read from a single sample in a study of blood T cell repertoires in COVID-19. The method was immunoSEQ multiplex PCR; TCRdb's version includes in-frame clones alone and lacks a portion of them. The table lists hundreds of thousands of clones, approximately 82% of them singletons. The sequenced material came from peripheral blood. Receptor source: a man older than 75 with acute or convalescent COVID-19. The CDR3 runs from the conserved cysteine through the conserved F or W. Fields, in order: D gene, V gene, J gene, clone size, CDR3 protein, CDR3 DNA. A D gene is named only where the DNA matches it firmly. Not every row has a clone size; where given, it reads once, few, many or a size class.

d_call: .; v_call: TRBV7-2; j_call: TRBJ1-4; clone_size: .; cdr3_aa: CASSPAVTNEKLFF; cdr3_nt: TGTGCCAGCAGCCCGGCGGTGACTAATGAAAAACTGTTTTTT
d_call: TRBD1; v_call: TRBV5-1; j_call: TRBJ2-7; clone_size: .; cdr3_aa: CASSMGQGASYEQYF; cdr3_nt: TGCGCCAGCAGCATGGGACAGGGGGCGTCCTACGAGCAGTACTTC
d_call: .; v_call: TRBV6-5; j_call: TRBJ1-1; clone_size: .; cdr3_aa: CASSYSGPPFEAFF; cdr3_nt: TGTGCCAGCAGTTACTCGGGCCCTCCCTTTGAAGCTTTCTTT
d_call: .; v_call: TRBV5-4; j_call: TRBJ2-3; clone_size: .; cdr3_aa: CASSRDSVVDTQYF; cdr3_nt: TGTGCCAGCAGCCGGGACTCCGTAGTAGATACGCAGTATTTT
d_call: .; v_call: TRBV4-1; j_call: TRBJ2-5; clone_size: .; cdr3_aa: CASSQDARETQYF; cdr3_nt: TGCGCCAGCAGCCAAGACGCCAGGGAGACCCAGTACTTC
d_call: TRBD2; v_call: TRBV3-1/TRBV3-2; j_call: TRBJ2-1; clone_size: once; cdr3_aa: CASLGTSRTNEQFF; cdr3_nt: TGTGCCAGCTTAGGGACTAGCCGGACCAATGAGCAGTTCTTC
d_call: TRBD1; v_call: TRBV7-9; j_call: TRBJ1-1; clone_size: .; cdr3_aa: CASSSSRTGNTEAFF; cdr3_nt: TGTGCCAGCAGTTCCTCTCGGACAGGGAACACTGAAGCTTTCTTT
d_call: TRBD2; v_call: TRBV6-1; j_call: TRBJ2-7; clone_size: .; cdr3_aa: CASSEVWSGATYEQYF; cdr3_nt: TGTGCCAGCAGTGAAGTATGGAGCGGGGCAACCTACGAGCAGTACTTC
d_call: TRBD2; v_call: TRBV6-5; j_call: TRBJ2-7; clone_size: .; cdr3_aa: CASNSGGRPFYEQYF; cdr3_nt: TGTGCCAGTAATAGCGGGGGGCGGCCATTTTACGAGCAGTACTTC
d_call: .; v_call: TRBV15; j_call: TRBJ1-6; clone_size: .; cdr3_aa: CATSRDAVTGRNSPLHF; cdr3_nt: TGTGCCACCAGCAGAGACGCGGTAACGGGAAGGAATTCACCCCTCCACTTT
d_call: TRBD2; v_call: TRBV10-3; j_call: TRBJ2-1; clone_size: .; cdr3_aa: CAIRGRTSGLLEQFF; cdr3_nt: TGTGCCATTAGGGGCAGGACTAGCGGCCTTTTGGAGCAGTTCTTC
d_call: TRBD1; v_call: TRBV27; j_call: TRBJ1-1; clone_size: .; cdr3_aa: CASSFIQGGSEAFF; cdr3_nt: TGTGCCAGCAGTTTTATTCAGGGGGGATCGGAAGCTTTCTTT
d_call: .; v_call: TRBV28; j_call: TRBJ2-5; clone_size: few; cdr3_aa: CASSRGQNQETQYF; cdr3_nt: TGTGCCAGCAGCAGGGGACAAAACCAAGAGACCCAGTACTTC
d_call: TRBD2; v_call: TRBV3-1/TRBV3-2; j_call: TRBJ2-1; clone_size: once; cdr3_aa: CASSQSGRPYNEQFF; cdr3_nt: TGTGCCAGCAGCCAAAGCGGGAGGCCCTACAATGAGCAGTTCTTC
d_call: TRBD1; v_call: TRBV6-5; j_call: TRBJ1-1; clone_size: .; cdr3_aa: CASSYSRQGGGTEAFF; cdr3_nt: TGTGCCAGCAGTTACTCCAGACAGGGAGGCGGCACTGAAGCTTTCTTT
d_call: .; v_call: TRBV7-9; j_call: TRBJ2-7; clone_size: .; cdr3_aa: CASSLTPYEQYF; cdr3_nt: TGTGCCAGCAGCCTAACCCCCTACGAGCAGTACTTC
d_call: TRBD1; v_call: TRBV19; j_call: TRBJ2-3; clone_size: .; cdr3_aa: CASSTRGDTQYF; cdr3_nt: TGTGCCAGTAGTACCAGGGGGGATACGCAGTATTTT
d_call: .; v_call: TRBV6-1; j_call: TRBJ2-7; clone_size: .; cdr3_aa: CASSELTGTSYEQYF; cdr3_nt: TGTGCCAGCAGTGAACTAACAGGAACCTCCTACGAGCAGTACTTC
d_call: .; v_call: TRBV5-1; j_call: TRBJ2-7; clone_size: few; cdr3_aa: CASSLDATSYYEQYF; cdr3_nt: TGCGCCAGCAGCTTGGATGCCACAAGTTACTACGAGCAGTACTTC
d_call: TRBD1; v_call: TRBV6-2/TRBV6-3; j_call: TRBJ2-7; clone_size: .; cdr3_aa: CASSSGQGAYEQYF; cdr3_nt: TGTGCCAGCAGCTCCGGACAGGGGGCTTACGAGCAGTACTTC
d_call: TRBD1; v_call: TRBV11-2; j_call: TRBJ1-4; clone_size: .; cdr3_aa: CASSYQGGPTGKLFF; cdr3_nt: TGTGCCAGCAGCTACCAGGGGGGTCCGACGGGAAAACTGTTTTTT
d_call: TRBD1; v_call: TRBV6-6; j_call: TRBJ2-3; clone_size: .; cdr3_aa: CASSYPTGGGGDTQYF; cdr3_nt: TGTGCCAGCAGTTACCCGACAGGGGGTGGGGGAGATACGCAGTATTTT
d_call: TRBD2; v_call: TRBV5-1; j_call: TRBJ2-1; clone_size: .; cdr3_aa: CASSYKMTSGGANEQFF; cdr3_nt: TGCGCCAGCAGCTACAAAATGACTAGCGGGGGGGCCAATGAGCAGTTCTTC
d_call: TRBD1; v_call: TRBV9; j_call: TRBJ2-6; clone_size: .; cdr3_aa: CASSFGTGPSGANVLTF; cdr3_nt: TGTGCCAGCAGCTTTGGGACAGGTCCTTCTGGGGCCAACGTCCTGACTTTC
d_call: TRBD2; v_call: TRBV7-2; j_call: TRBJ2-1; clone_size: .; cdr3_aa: CASSLGRGGRKVYNEQFF; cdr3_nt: TGTGCCAGCAGCTTAGGGCGGGGGGGCCGAAAGGTCTACAATGAGCAGTTCTTC
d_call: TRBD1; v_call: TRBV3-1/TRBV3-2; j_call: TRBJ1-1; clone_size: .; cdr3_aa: CASSQPYQGAETEAFF; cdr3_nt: TGTGCCAGCAGCCAACCTTATCAGGGGGCAGAAACTGAAGCTTTCTTT
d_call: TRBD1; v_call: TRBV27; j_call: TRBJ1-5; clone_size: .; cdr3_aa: CASSLGQGAGNQPQHF; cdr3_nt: TGTGCCAGCAGTTTAGGGCAGGGGGCTGGTAATCAGCCCCAGCATTTT
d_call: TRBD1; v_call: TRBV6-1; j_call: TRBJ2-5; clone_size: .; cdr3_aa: CASGEDREETQYF; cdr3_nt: TGTGCCAGCGGTGAAGACAGGGAAGAGACCCAGTACTTC
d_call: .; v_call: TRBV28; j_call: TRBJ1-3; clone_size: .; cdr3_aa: CASSPRRGVSGNTIYF; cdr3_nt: TGTGCCAGCAGTCCCCGCCGGGGGGTCTCTGGAAACACCATATATTTT
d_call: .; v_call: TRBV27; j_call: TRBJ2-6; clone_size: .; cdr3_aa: CASTTRASGANVLTF; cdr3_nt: TGTGCCAGCACCACCAGGGCTTCTGGGGCCAACGTCCTGACTTTC
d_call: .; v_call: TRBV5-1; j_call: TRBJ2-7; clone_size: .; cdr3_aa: CASSLEGTNNYEQYF; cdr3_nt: TGCGCCAGCAGCTTGGAAGGGACAAACAACTACGAGCAGTACTTC
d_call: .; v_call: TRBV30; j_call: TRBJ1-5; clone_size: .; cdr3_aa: CAWSVDRTQPQHF; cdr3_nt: TGTGCCTGGAGTGTAGACAGGACTCAGCCCCAGCATTTT
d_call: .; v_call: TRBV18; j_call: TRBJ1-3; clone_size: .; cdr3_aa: CASSPYRVGNTIYF; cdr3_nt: TGTGCCAGCTCACCTTACAGGGTTGGAAACACCATATATTTT
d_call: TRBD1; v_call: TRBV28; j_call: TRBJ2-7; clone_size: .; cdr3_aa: CASIDRDRGYEQYF; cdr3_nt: TGTGCCAGCATCGACCGGGACAGGGGATACGAGCAGTACTTC
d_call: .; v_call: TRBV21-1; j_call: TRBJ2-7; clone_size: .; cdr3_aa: CASSKGTSASYEQYF; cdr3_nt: TGTGCCAGCAGCAAGGGGACTAGCGCCTCCTACGAGCAGTACTTC
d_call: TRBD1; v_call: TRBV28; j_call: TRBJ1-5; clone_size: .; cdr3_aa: CASRPTIGQGGQPQHF; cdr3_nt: TGTGCCAGCAGACCAACTATTGGACAGGGCGGTCAGCCCCAGCATTTT
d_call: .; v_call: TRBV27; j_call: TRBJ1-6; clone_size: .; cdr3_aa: CASSPDSSGHF; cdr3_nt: TGTGCCAGCAGCCCGGACTCTTCGGGGCACTTT
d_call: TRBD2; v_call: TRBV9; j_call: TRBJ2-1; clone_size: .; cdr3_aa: CASSVVSGGAANEQFF; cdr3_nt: TGTGCCAGCAGCGTAGTTAGCGGGGGGGCGGCCAATGAGCAGTTCTTC
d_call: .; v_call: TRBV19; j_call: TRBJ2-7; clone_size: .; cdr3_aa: CASRPRGSPAYEQYF; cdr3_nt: TGTGCCAGTAGACCCCGAGGGAGTCCGGCCTACGAGCAGTACTTC
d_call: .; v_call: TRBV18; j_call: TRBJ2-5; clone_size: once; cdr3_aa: CASSPLHSQETQYF; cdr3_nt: TGTGCCAGCTCACCACTCCACAGCCAAGAGACCCAGTACTTC
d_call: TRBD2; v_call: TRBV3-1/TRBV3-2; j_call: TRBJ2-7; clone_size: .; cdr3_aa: CASTSGTSGVYEQYF; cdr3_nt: TGTGCCAGCACCTCCGGGACTAGCGGGGTCTACGAGCAGTACTTC
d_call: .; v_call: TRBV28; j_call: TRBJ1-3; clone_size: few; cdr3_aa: CASSILGTQPGNTIYF; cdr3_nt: TGTGCCAGCAGTATCCTCGGGACACAGCCTGGAAACACCATATATTTT
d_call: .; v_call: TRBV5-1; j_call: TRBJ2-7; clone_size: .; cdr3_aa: CASSLEAGAPSSYEQYF; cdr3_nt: TGCGCCAGCAGCTTGGAGGCGGGGGCCCCGAGCTCCTACGAGCAGTACTTC
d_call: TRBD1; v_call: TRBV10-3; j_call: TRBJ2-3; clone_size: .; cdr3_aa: CAISVGDRETDTQYF; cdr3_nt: TGTGCCATCAGTGTGGGGGACAGGGAGACAGATACGCAGTATTTT
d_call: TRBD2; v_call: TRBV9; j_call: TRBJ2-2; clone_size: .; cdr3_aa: CASSVDGGSTGELFF; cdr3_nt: TGTGCCAGCAGCGTAGATGGCGGGAGCACCGGGGAGCTGTTTTTT
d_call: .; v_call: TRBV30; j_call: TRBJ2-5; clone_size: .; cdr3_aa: CAWSLLKTQYF; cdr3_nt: TGTGCCTGGAGCCTGTTAAAGACCCAGTACTTC